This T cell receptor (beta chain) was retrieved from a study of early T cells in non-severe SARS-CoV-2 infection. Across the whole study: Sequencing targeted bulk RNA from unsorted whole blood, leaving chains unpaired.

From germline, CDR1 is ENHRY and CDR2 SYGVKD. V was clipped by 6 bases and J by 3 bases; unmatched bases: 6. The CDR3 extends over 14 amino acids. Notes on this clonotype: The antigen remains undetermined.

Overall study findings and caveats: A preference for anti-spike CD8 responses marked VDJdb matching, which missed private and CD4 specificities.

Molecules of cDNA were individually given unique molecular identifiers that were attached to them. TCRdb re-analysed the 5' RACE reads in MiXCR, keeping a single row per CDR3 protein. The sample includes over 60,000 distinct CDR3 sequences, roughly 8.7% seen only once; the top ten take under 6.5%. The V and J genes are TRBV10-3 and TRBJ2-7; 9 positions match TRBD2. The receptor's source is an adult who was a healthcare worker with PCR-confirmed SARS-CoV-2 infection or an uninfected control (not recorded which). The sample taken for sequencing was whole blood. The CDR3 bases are TGTGCCATCAGATCAGCGGGAGGAGACTACGAGCAGTACTTC. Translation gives CAIRSAGGDYEQYF.